The TCR beta chain described here comes from a study of blood T cell repertoires in COVID-19 (dated by TCRdb to 2020 to 2022). Regarding the complete study: The collaborator samples originated in the United States, Italy and Spain and spanned the acute and convalescent phases of COVID-19. The repertoires were released in a freely available public database intended as a resource for research on the immune response to SARS-CoV-2. Deeply sampled blood TCRbeta repertoires from subjects exposed to, actively infected with, or recovered from COVID-19 were included in the dataset. HLA class I and class II types, where available, came from metadata supplied by the sample provider rather than from assay-based typing. Sample metadata almost always included a de-identified subject ID, COVID-19 status, age in years and sex. Samples were obtained from the ongoing ImmuneRACE study (first 160 participants) and from some 1,200 subjects provided by 6 global collaborators. The material from the prospective study consisted of cDNA or gDNA derived from T cells, B-cell-depleted T cells, or PBMCs. The full study reports these points: The quantity of clinical and demographic metadata differed by source and by participant and was supplied without curation.

TCRbeta CDR3 regions were amplified from genomic DNA by means of the immunoSEQ Assay, a bias-controlled multiplex PCR. The authors processed their data as follows. The number of nucleated cells in each sample was estimated by amplification of reference gene primers within the assay. To quantify the absolute abundance of each unique TCRbeta CDR3 rearrangement, sequence reads were collapsed and filtered. Productive Simpson clonality was computed per sample as the square root of Simpson's diversity index over productive rearrangements. Held by TCRdb, this immuneACCESS table contains in-frame sequences only and omits some clones. Under half of the omission traces to an unresolved V gene where checked; the cause of the rest is unknown. That table is the source of V, J and clone size, and D and trimming were worked out from the DNA. In all, the sample holds some 160,000 clones, and approximately 84% of those were seen once. Less than 3.5% of the sample is held by the ten biggest clonotypes.

One collaborating source in Seattle enrolled patients during active infection and followed them longitudinally through the course of disease. Whole blood was collected in K2EDTA tubes by collaborating institutions according to the institutions' own protocols. Collaborator samples were shipped for TCRbeta analysis as frozen whole blood, isolated PBMCs, or DNA extracted from either sample type. The CDR3 spans 14 residues, from the cysteine through the phenylalanine. Only CDR3 DNA remains: 42 bases, in frame from the first base. Trimmed from V: 3 bases; trimmed from J: 4 bases; junction bases lacking a gene match: 4. CDR1 SGHRS and CDR2 YFSETQ were looked up in the germline V gene. In its sample, this clone was seen a few times. Its binding antigen is unknown. Nothing much larger sits one base from this clone, and base qualities are not available.

Recombination connected TRBV5-1 to TRBJ1-3, with 7 junctional bases fitting TRBD1. Sequencing input: peripheral blood. The origin of this receptor is a woman at least 80 years old with COVID-19, enrolled during active disease. The CDR3 region: CASSSTGVGNTIYF. The bases read TGCGCCAGCAGCTCCACAGGGGTGGGAAACACCATATATTTT.